These T cell receptor beta chains were read from a single sample in a study of beta chain features in type 1 diabetes. This table comes from immunoSEQ multiplex PCR, and its TCRdb copy is limited to in-frame clones, with some not included. The sample has roughly 180,000 clones, roughly an eighth seen once; the top ten hold less than 0.7%. Sequencing input: central memory CD4+ T cells from blood. These receptors were obtained from a woman aged 18-29 years in good health. CDR3s include the opening cysteine and the closing phenylalanine or tryptophan. Each record gives: J gene, clone size, V gene, D gene, CDR3 DNA, CDR3 protein. A D gene is named only where the DNA matches it firmly. Only part of the rows carry a size: once, few, many, or a class if the clone is expanded.

TRBJ1-1,.,TRBV28,.,TGTGCCAGCAGTTTCCGGGTAAAGAACACTGAAGCTTTCTTT,CASSFRVKNTEAFF
TRBJ2-5,few,TRBV7-2,.,TGTGCCAGCAGCTTAAGGGGCGAGACCCAGTACTTC,CASSLRGETQYF
TRBJ1-2,few,TRBV28,.,TGTGCCAGCAGTTTAGAAGGGGTGAGGTATGGCTACACCTTC,CASSLEGVRYGYTF
TRBJ2-6,few,TRBV7-9,.,TGTGCCAGCAGCTTAGGAATGGGGGCCGGGGCCAACGTCCTGACTTTC,CASSLGMGAGANVLTF
TRBJ2-3,.,TRBV5-1,TRBD1,TGCGCCAGCAGCACGGGACAGTTGACAGATACGCAGTATTTT,CASSTGQLTDTQYF
TRBJ2-5,few,TRBV30,TRBD1,TGTGCCTGGGACAGGGGGCGGGGGACCCAGTACTTC,CAWDRGRGTQYF
TRBJ1-1,.,TRBV28,.,TGTGCCAGCAGCTCCCAGGTTTCTGAAGCTTTCTTT,CASSSQVSEAFF
TRBJ2-1,.,TRBV4-3,TRBD2,TGCGCCAGCAGCCACCCGACTAGCGGGAGAATAAATGAGCAGTTCTTC,CASSHPTSGRINEQFF
TRBJ2-5,few,TRBV7-9,.,TGTGCCAGCAGCTTGGTCGGGACCCAGTACTTC,CASSLVGTQYF
TRBJ1-5,few,TRBV5-4,.,TGTGCCAGCAGCATCGCAGGGCCAAATCAGCCCCAGCATTTT,CASSIAGPNQPQHF
TRBJ2-3,.,TRBV29-1,TRBD2,TGCAGCGCCGGGACTAGCGGCACAGATACGCAGTATTTT,CSAGTSGTDTQYF
TRBJ2-2,.,TRBV28,.,TGTGCCAGCAGCAGACCTAGCGCAAGCACCGGGGAGCTGTTTTTT,CASSRPSASTGELFF
TRBJ1-4,few,TRBV29-1,.,TGCAGCGTTGCGGGGGGCGCAGGGGAAAAACTGTTTTTT,CSVAGGAGEKLFF
TRBJ2-7,.,TRBV2,.,TGTGCCAGCAGGGGCAGTGGTTTGGAGCAGTACTTC,CASRGSGLEQYF
TRBJ1-4,.,TRBV5-4,.,TGTGCCAGCAGCTTGGAACAGTGGTCTGAAAAACTGTTTTTT,CASSLEQWSEKLFF
TRBJ2-7,few,TRBV4-2,TRBD2,TGTGCCAGCAGCCAAGATAGCGGGAGGGCCGAGCAGTACTTC,CASSQDSGRAEQYF
TRBJ1-5,few,TRBV30,.,TGTGCCTGCGCGTCCAGGGGCAGTCAGCCCCAGCATTTT,CACASRGSQPQHF
TRBJ2-7,few,TRBV27,TRBD2,TGTGCCAGCAACTCACTAGCGGGGGCCTACGAGCAGTACTTC,CASNSLAGAYEQYF
TRBJ2-7,.,TRBV5-1,TRBD1,TGCGCCAGCAGCTTGGAGGGCTATCGGGACAGGGGCGAGCAGTACTTC,CASSLEGYRDRGEQYF